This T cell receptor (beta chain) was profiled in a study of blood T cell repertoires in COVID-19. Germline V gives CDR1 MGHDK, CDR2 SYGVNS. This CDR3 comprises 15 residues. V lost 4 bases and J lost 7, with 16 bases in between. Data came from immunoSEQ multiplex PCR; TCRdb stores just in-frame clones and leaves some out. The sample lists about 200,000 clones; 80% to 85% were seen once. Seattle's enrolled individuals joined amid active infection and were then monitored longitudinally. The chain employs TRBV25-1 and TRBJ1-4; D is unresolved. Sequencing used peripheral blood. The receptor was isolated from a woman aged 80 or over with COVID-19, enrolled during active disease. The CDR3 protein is CASSGGQKVIEKLFF. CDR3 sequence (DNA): TGTGCCAGCAGTGGTGGGCAGAAGGTGATTGAAAAACTGTTTTTT.